These 8 T cell receptor beta chains share one sample of origin, sequenced in a study of CD8 T cells in ankylosing spondylitis. One entry per CDR3 protein results from TCRdb running MiXCR on the 5' RACE reads. The table records about 360,000 distinct CDR3 sequences, about 20% of them present only once. Sequencing input: blood, either unsorted or a sorted T cell fraction (not recorded which). The receptors derive from a male donor with ankylosing spondylitis or in good health (not recorded which).

The chain combines TRBV7-6 with TRBJ2-3; 9 positions agree with TRBD2. The junction had 21 bases not matched to a gene; V was cut back by 4 bases and J by 7 bases. The CDR3 spans 19 residues. The germline gives CDR1 SGHVS, CDR2 FNYEAQ. CDR3 DNA sequence: TGTGCCAGCAGCTACCCCGGGTATAGCGGGAGCTCCCAAACACATACGCAGTATTTT. Residues: CASSYPGYSGSSQTHTQYF.

This clonotype was seen a handful of times. The V gene is TRBV30, the J gene TRBJ1-4; D uncertain. V lost 1 base, J lost 3 bases, and 9 bases lay in between. This CDR3 region has 14 residues. Germline assignment: CDR1 GTSNPN and CDR2 SVGIG (reference sequence). DNA of the CDR3: TGTGCCTGGAGTGGGGGTAATGCTAATGAAAAACTGTTTTTT. This sequence encodes CAWSGGNANEKLFF. Full variable domain (remainder filled in from reference TRBV30 and TRBJ1-4): SQTIHQWPATLVQPVGSPLSLECTVEGTSNPNLYWYRQAAGRGLQLLFYSVGIGQISSEVPQNLSASRPQDRQFILSSKKLLLSDSGFYLCAWSGGNANEKLFFGSGTQLSVL.

This clonotype was detected only a few times. The V and J genes are TRBV6-5 and TRBJ2-7; no clear D gene. Germline CDR1 and CDR2: MNHEY and SVGAGI. This CDR3 is built from 17 residues. Trimming pared 2 bases from V and 1 base from J, leaving 18 bases between. The chain's CDR3 is CASSYPSVHSQSYEQYF. CDR3 nucleotide sequence: TGTGCCAGCAGTTACCCGTCGGTCCATTCGCAGTCCTACGAGCAGTACTTC.

The V gene is TRBV21-1, the J gene TRBJ2-3; the DNA was not compared with TRBD1, the D call given in the table. TRBV21-1 is tagged as a pseudogene. The CDR3 runs to 16 residues. CDR3 DNA sequence: TGTGCCAGCAGCAAAGGCGTCGTTCAGGGGACAGATACGCAGTATTTT. Its protein is CASSKGVVQGTDTQYF.

In nucleotides, the CDR3 is TGTGCCAGCAGCTTTCCTAGCTCCTACGAGCAGTACTTC. Translation gives CASSFPSSYEQYF. The V gene is TRBV7-9, the J gene TRBJ2-7; D gene uncertain. The CDR3 sequence is 13 residues long. CDR1 is SEHNR, CDR2 FQNEAQ, per germline (reference sequence). Trimming removed 3 bases from V and 0 bases from J, with 6 bases in between.

This clonotype was observed at least ten times. The V call is TRBV6-1, the J call TRBJ2-7, with 8 bases that match TRBD1. The junction had 9 bases not matched to a gene; V was cut back by 8 bases and J by 3 bases. This CDR3 contains 14 residues. Germline CDR1 reads MNHNS; CDR2 reads SASEGT. CDR3 region: CASGTGTGIYEQYF. Here the CDR3 DNA reads TGTGCCAGCGGGACCGGGACAGGCATCTACGAGCAGTACTTC.

The V and J genes are TRBV4-1 and TRBJ2-7; D is perhaps TRBD2 (6 bases). V was cut by 3 bases and J by 4 bases, with 19 bases left in between. CDR1 and CDR2 (germline): MGHRA, YSYEKL. The CDR3 loop spans 16 amino acids. The CDR3 protein is CASSQGDLTAGYEQYF. In nucleotides, the CDR3 is TGCGCCAGCAGCCAGGGGGACCTAACAGCGGGTTACGAGCAGTACTTC.

The J gene is TRBJ2-7, the V gene TRBV7-2, with D perhaps TRBD2 (5 bases). Trimming stripped 4 bases from V and 3 bases from J, with 13 bases between. The CDR3 has 14 amino acids. Germline V gives CDR1 SGHTA, CDR2 FQGNSA. CDR3 amino acids: CASSSSTRDYEQYF. Written as DNA, the CDR3 is TGTGCCAGCAGCTCTTCGACGAGGGACTACGAGCAGTACTTC.